The rows below give T cell receptor beta chains drawn from one sample of a study of blood T cell repertoires in COVID-19. Measured with immunoSEQ multiplex PCR; TCRdb has only the in-frame clones, and not every one. The sample carries 100,000 to 120,000 clones, approximately 72% recorded once. The sample consisted of peripheral blood. The receptors derive from a woman in her 70s with acute or convalescent COVID-19. CDR3s include the opening cysteine and the closing phenylalanine or tryptophan. Each record gives: V gene, D gene, CDR3 protein. The D gene is left open where the match is weak.

>TRBV2|-
CASSPQGYGYTF
>TRBV18|TRBD1
CASSPPTGGLTEAFF
>TRBV4-3|TRBD1
CASSQGTGGGMEQYF
>TRBV6-5|-
CASSPEGDIYGYTF
>TRBV29-1|TRBD1
CSVLSGTENSPLHF
>TRBV7-9|-
CASSATGLVEQYF
>TRBV4-1|-
CASSQVRTPNSGNTIYF
>TRBV5-4|TRBD2
CASSWGGRTTKETQYF
>TRBV5-1|-
CASSAVENTEAFF
>TRBV19|TRBD1
CASSTRQGQAVQPQHF
>TRBV7-2|-
CASSRDLRGTYEQYF
>TRBV7-6|TRBD2
CASSPQMIAGRGQYF
>TRBV18|-
CASSPSNPGETQYF
>TRBV19|TRBD1
CASSKTGTGNQPQHF
>TRBV24-1|-
CATSGTDSSNQPQHF
>TRBV7-8|-
CASSLGTQGLGTEAFF
>TRBV2|TRBD1
CASSSQDRIKETQYF
>TRBV19|-
CASSGAYTEAFF
>TRBV27|-
CASRRWGAGGTGELFF
>TRBV10-3|-
CATAGDGNTIYF
>TRBV5-6|-
CASSPSFSSYNEQFF
>TRBV3-1/TRBV3-2|TRBD2
CASSHSGGADTQYF
>TRBV7-9|TRBD2
CASSPLLTSGIPYNEQFF
>TRBV7-2|-
CASSPLAGNTEAFF
>TRBV2|-
CASSDNGPHEQYF
>TRBV15|-
CATSREVAGRAKNIQYF
>TRBV23-1|-
CASSQSSRQNQPQHF
>TRBV7-6|-
CASSLKGAYNEQFF
>TRBV10-3|-
CAISGLQEHTRYGYTF
>TRBV19|-
CASSSQASFNEQYF
>TRBV7-2|-
CASRSTGLRGYTF
>TRBV28|-
CASSSGVQRQGYTF
>TRBV4-1|-
CASSQEEQVRHGYTF
>TRBV7-2|TRBD2
CASSLVSGGRLQETQYF
>TRBV2|-
CASSVDSGSNQPQHF
>TRBV28|-
CASSQTYNEQFF
>TRBV7-9|TRBD2
CASSLWSGGGSDTQYF
>TRBV3-1/TRBV3-2|-
CASSFAGSNQPQHF
>TRBV5-6|TRBD1
CASSLTRTGGSGNTIYF
>TRBV2|TRBD1
CASKGQDQNSPLHF
>TRBV18|TRBD1
CASSPPGGAGVGTEAFF
>TRBV5-5|-
CASSPTDFQETQYF
>TRBV6-2/TRBV6-3|-
CASSYGSGVYGYTF
>TRBV10-1|TRBD1
CASRRDRGLDEQFF
>TRBV29-1|-
CSVQEGNSPLHF
>TRBV18|TRBD2
CASSPSSGGTNTGELFF
>TRBV5-5|-
CASSLALGRGGTEAFF
>TRBV18|-
CASSPLGTGPNYGYTF
>TRBV4-3|-
CASSPSPGYEQYF
>TRBV19|TRBD1
CASSVGTGTEAFF
>TRBV10-3|TRBD1
CATGGEGQETQYF
>TRBV6-2/TRBV6-3|-
CASSYPRIEETQYF
>TRBV10-3|-
CAISEPERKQGWWTANTGELFF
>TRBV6-2/TRBV6-3|TRBD1
CASSYSGTGGPSGYTF
>TRBV27|-
CASSLGGRAHEQYF
>TRBV18|TRBD1
CASSPRDSDQPQHF
>TRBV7-2|TRBD2
CASSSPLAGGFYEQYF